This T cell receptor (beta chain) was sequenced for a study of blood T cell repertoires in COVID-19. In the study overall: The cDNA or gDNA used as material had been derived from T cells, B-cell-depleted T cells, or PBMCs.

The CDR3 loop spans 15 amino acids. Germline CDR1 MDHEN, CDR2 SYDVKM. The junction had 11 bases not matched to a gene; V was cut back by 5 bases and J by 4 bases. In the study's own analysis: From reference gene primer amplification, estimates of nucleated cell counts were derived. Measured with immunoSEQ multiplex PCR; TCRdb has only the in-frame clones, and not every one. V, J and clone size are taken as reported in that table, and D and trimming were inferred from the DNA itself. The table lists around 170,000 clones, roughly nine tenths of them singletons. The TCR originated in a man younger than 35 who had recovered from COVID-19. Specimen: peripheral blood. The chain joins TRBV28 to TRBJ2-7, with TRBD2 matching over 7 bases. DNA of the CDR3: TGTGCCAGCAGTCCCCCTGGGGCGGGAGTTTACGAGCAGTACTTC. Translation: CASSPPGAGVYEQYF.